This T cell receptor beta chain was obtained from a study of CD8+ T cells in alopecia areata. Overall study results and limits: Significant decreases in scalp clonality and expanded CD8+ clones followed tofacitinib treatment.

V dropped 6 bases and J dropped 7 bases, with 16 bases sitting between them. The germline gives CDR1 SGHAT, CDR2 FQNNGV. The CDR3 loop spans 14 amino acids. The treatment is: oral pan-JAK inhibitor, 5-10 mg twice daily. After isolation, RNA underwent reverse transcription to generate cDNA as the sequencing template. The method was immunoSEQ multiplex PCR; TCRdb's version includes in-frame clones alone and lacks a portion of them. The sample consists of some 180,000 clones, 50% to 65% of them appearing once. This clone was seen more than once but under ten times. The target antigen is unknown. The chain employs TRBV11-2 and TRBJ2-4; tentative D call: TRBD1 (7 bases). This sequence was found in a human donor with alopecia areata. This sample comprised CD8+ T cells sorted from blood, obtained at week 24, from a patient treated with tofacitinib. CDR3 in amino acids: CASSSTGRMNIQYF. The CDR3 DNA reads TGTGCCAGCAGTTCGACAGGGAGGATGAACATTCAGTACTTC.